Given below is one T cell receptor (beta chain) in context. Its antigen target is currently unknown. Base qualities are not recorded, but no much larger clone differs from it by a single base. The data were obtained in a study of shared clonotypes between healthy human individuals (dated by TCRdb to the early 2020s). Regarding the study in general: The cohort comprised a couple of women and a few men aged 18 to 49 years. Leukapheresis yielded between about 0.85 and 10 billion PBMCs per donor. For each donor, CD4 naive and CD4 memory were each given three plates, CD8 naive was given two plates, and CD8 memory was given one plate. Libraries were prepared and TCR repertoires were sequenced by different laboratories using diverse techniques, in order to increase sequencing depth and limit assay-specific biases. The study deeply sequenced blood TCR repertoires of several healthy adults to estimate repertoire size and the extent of clonotype sharing between individuals.

For the CD8 naive samples, CD45RO-negative cells were positively selected for CCR7, yielding a CD45RA+CCR7+ population from which TemRA cells were excluded. The donors were healthy, HIV-negative adults who had no recently reported acute infections or vaccinations. Only Caucasian adults living in Nashville, Tennessee, USA were represented among the donors. After blood collection by leukapheresis, PBMCs were isolated using Ficoll-Histopaque density gradient centrifugation and then cryopreserved in the vapor phase of liquid nitrogen. Purity and quantity of every magnetically sorted T cell population were checked by analytical flow cytometry. Genomic DNA was isolated from every sorted fraction and measured by UV absorbance on a Nanodrop 2000c. TCR CDR3 regions were amplified from genomic DNA by multiplex PCR using the deep immunoSEQ assay. For each cell subset, the extracted genomic DNA was distributed evenly across all wells of several immunoSEQ 96-well plates, and each plate served as one replicate. For sorted subsets, around 200 ng genomic DNA, equal to about 30,000 T cell genomes, was loaded into each replicate PCR. Purified libraries were quantified with a Qubit 3.0 fluorometer, sized on a Bioanalyzer 2100, and re-quantified with the KAPA Library Quantification kit. Every immunoSEQ 96-well plate was sequenced on a dedicated single-read 150-cycle Illumina NextSeq 550 flow cell. The original methods were these. Because only junctional sequences without quality scores were contained in the immunoSEQ output, filtering matching that applied to full-length reads could not be performed. To assign V/J genes and CDR3, sequences were annotated using PyIR, a Python wrapper for IgBLAST v1.9, with IMGT germline references. Reads with weak V/J assignments (E-value above 1e-6), missing CDR3, stop codons, out-of-frame junctions, or ambiguous translated residues were removed. V3J clonotypes were defined as sequences sharing the same inferred V gene, J gene, and CDR3 amino acid sequence. The percentage overlap between two repertoires was calculated by dividing the number of shared unique clonotypes by the size of the smaller repertoire. Repertoire richness was assessed with RTK rarefaction, the Chao1 estimator, and Recon v2.1 estimates of unobserved clonotypes. For all TCRbeta clonotypes obtained by the gDNA method from a handful of donors, generation probabilities were computed with OLGA. The table was pulled from immuneACCESS by TCRdb, which kept in-frame rearrangements only. Such tables lose some clones; where checked, under half of the loss comes from unresolved V genes, and the rest has no known cause. The V and J calls and clone size were taken over from that table, and D and trimming were inferred from the DNA. The sample has about 2 million clones on record, about 95% of them singletons. About 1.1% of the sample belongs to the ten largest clones.

V gives up 10 bases and J gives up 5 bases, and the segment between their germline ends measures 9 bases. The CDR3 spans 10 residues, from the cysteine through the phenylalanine. Only CDR3 DNA is held: 30 bases, read in frame from base 1. CDR1 and CDR2 are drawn from the germline V gene: MDHEN, SYDVKM. What the authors observed across the whole study: Sampling was limited to blood, and TCR repertoires in tissue likely differ from TCR repertoires in blood. Based on pairwise subsampling, the degree of clonotype sharing among donors was expected to be affected by sequencing depth. Rarefaction of sorted-subset datasets indicated incomplete sequencing despite the large sequencing depth. Because the study included only a small number of donors, the genetic and exposure-history diversity represented was limited. About 4.5% of naive CD4, 3.5% of naive CD8, about 2.5% of memory CD4, and more than 0.35% of memory CD8 clonotypes were shared across several donors. Larger estimated clonotype richness was generally found for naive subsets than for memory subsets. Compared with non-shared clonotypes, the clonotypes found in all four sorted-subset donors had higher generation probabilities.

The rearranged chain carries TRBV28 and TRBJ2-7, with the identity of the D gene unclear. This clonotype was sampled from a man between 18 and 35 years old in good health. The specimen was naive CD8+ T cells sorted from blood. In light of the paper, this sample's cell subset or site label describes: CD45RA+CCR7+. CDR3 protein: CATGRDEQYF. The DNA sequence follows: TGTGCCACCGGACGAGACGAGCAGTACTTC. Extended through the reference TRBV28 and TRBJ2-7 proteins, this CDR3 yields the full variable domain: DVKVTQSSRYLVKRTGEKVFLECVQDMDHENMFWYRQDPGLGLRLIYFSYDVKMKEKGDIPEGYSVSREKKERFSLILESASTNQTSMYLCATGRDEQYFGPGTRLTVT.